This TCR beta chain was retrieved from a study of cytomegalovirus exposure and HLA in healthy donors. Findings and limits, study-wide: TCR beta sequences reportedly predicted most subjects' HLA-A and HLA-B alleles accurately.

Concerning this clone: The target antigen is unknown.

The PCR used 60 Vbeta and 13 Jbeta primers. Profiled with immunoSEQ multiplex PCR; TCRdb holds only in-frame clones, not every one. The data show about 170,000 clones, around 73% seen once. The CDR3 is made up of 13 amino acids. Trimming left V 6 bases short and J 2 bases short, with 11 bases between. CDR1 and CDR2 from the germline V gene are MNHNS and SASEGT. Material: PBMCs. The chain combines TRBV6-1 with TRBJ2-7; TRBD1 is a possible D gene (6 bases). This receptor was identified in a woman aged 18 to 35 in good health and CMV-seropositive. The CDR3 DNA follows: TGTGCCAGCAGGACAGGCGAACCCTACGAGCAGTACTTC. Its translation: CASRTGEPYEQYF.